The rows below give T cell receptor beta chains drawn from one sample of a study of blood T cell repertoires in COVID-19. TCRdb keeps only in-frame clones here, not all; method: immunoSEQ multiplex PCR. The repertoire holds around 300,000 clones, with about 89% as singletons. Material for sequencing was peripheral blood. The receptors stem from a woman aged 40 to 49 who had recovered from COVID-19. Both conserved end residues are part of each CDR3.

V gene: TRBV11-3
CDR3 protein: CASSLGLTLSYEQYF

V gene: TRBV7-8
CDR3 protein: CASSLGPAGLPDTQYF

V gene: TRBV5-1
CDR3 protein: CASSLLAGGSYEQYF

V gene: TRBV3-1/TRBV3-2
CDR3 protein: CASSQGQFTDTQYF

V gene: TRBV7-9
CDR3 protein: CASSSGGGTIYF

V gene: TRBV2
CDR3 protein: CARRRGNSLYQETQYF

V gene: TRBV18
CDR3 protein: CASSRASGQETQYF

V gene: TRBV5-1
CDR3 protein: CASSLEGGGTDTGELFF

V gene: TRBV3-1/TRBV3-2
CDR3 protein: CASSPLGGETQYF

V gene: TRBV29-1
CDR3 protein: CSVLLTSGAYEQYF

V gene: TRBV2
CDR3 protein: CASRVRSSSYEQYF

V gene: TRBV12-5
CDR3 protein: CASGRTGGGQPQHF

V gene: TRBV7-9
CDR3 protein: CASSLGSPKDEQYF

V gene: TRBV27
CDR3 protein: CASSLSVLGSYEQYF

V gene: TRBV30
CDR3 protein: CAWRPTGQRYETQYF